This is a list of T cell receptor beta chains from one sample in a study of blood T cell repertoires in COVID-19. Profiled with immunoSEQ multiplex PCR; TCRdb holds only in-frame clones, not every one. The sample includes roughly 98,000 clones, about 80% of them seen just once. The specimen was peripheral blood. The receptors here all came from a man between 65 and 85 years old with active or convalescent COVID-19. Both conserved end residues are part of each CDR3. Each record gives: CDR3 DNA, CDR3 protein, J gene, V gene, D gene, clone size. The D gene is left open where the match is weak. Rows give clone size only sometimes, using once, few, many, or a class for an expanded clone.

TGTGCCAGCAGGGGTCATGAGACAGTTAGCAATCAGCCCCAGCATTTT	CASRGHETVSNQPQHF	TRBJ1-5	TRBV6-6	.	.
TGTGCCAGCAGCCCGGGACAGTCCTCTGGGGCCAACGTCCTGACTTTC	CASSPGQSSGANVLTF	TRBJ2-6	TRBV3-1/TRBV3-2	TRBD1	.
TGTGCCAGCAGCCCAACTTCGCGCAGCGGGGAGAACAATGAGCAGTTCTTC	CASSPTSRSGENNEQFF	TRBJ2-1	TRBV9	TRBD2	.
TGTGCCAGCTCACGCGAGACTAGCGGGGGGTTGTCCTACGAGCAGTACTTC	CASSRETSGGLSYEQYF	TRBJ2-7	TRBV18	TRBD2	.
TGTGCCAGCAGTTACCGCCTGACGACTAGTTCCTACGAGCAGTACTTC	CASSYRLTTSSYEQYF	TRBJ2-7	TRBV6-5	.	.
TGTGCCAGCAGCCAAGGCGTAATGGAAAAACTGTTTTTT	CASSQGVMEKLFF	TRBJ1-4	TRBV14	.	.
TGTGCCATCAGTGAGGGTAGCGGGGTCACAGATACGCAGTATTTT	CAISEGSGVTDTQYF	TRBJ2-3	TRBV10-3	TRBD2	.
TGTGCCAGCAGCCCTACAGGGAAGGGCACTGAAGCTTTCTTT	CASSPTGKGTEAFF	TRBJ1-1	TRBV5-5	.	.
TGTGCCAGCAGTGCACAGGGGAACGAGCAGTACTTC	CASSAQGNEQYF	TRBJ2-7	TRBV27	TRBD1	.
TGTGCCATCGGCCGTAACAATGAGCAGTTCTTC	CAIGRNNEQFF	TRBJ2-1	TRBV10-3	.	few
TGTGCCAGCAGTTTTCCCGACAGGGTAGACTATGGCTACACCTTC	CASSFPDRVDYGYTF	TRBJ1-2	TRBV28	TRBD1	.
TGTGCCAGCAGCACGAGGGGAGGTATGAACACTGAAGCTTTCTTT	CASSTRGGMNTEAFF	TRBJ1-1	TRBV7-9	.	.
TGTGCCAGCAGCTTGGGAGGGTTATGGTCCTTGAGCAATCAGCCCCAGCATTTT	CASSLGGLWSLSNQPQHF	TRBJ1-5	TRBV5-6	.	.
TGTGCCTGGAGTCTAGGGGACTCTGGAAACACCATATATTTT	CAWSLGDSGNTIYF	TRBJ1-3	TRBV30	.	.
TGTGCCATCAAGTCGGGACTAGCGGGGCAAGACAATGAGCAGTTCTTC	CAIKSGLAGQDNEQFF	TRBJ2-1	TRBV10-3	TRBD2	.
TGCGCCAGCAGCCAAGAAACGGGGACCTACGAGCAGTACTTC	CASSQETGTYEQYF	TRBJ2-7	TRBV4-1	.	.
TGTGCCAGCACGGAAACAGGTAGCTATGGCTACACCTTC	CASTETGSYGYTF	TRBJ1-2	TRBV25-1	.	.
TGTGCCAGCAGTTTATTCGGGACTAGCGGTTCCTACGAGCAGTACTTC	CASSLFGTSGSYEQYF	TRBJ2-7	TRBV27	TRBD2	.
TGTGCCAGCAGCGTAGGTTGGACAGGAGCCACCGGGGAGCTGTTTTTT	CASSVGWTGATGELFF	TRBJ2-2	TRBV9	TRBD1	.
TGCGCCAGCAGCCCACCGAAGCTAGCGGGGGACAATGAGCAGTTCTTC	CASSPPKLAGDNEQFF	TRBJ2-1	TRBV5-1	TRBD2	.
TGTGCCAGCAGCTTCGGAGGGGTTGGAGCCTACGAGCAGTACTTC	CASSFGGVGAYEQYF	TRBJ2-7	TRBV11-3	.	.
TGTGCCAGCAGCTTACAGACTCGGGACTACGAGCAGTACTTC	CASSLQTRDYEQYF	TRBJ2-7	TRBV7-2	.	.
TGCGCCAGCAGCCAAGGGACTAGCGGGAACCAAGAGACCCAGTACTTC	CASSQGTSGNQETQYF	TRBJ2-5	TRBV4-3	TRBD2	.
TGTGCCAGCAGCTTAACCCGGACAGCCAACTATGGCTACACCTTC	CASSLTRTANYGYTF	TRBJ1-2	TRBV7-9	.	.
TGTGCCAGCAGCTTCGCGGGGGGGCTTACCGGGGAGCTGTTTTTT	CASSFAGGLTGELFF	TRBJ2-2	TRBV11-2	TRBD2	.
TGTGCCAGCAGTTACTCAGGGTCGGGAGGCGTCTATGGCTACACCTTC	CASSYSGSGGVYGYTF	TRBJ1-2	TRBV6-5	.	.
TGTGCCAGCAGCTTGGCCAGGTCTTCCTACAATGAGCAGTTCTTC	CASSLARSSYNEQFF	TRBJ2-1	TRBV5-6	.	.
TGTGCCAGCAGCCTTCAGGGCTTCGGAAACACCATATATTTT	CASSLQGFGNTIYF	TRBJ1-3	TRBV7-9	.	.
TGTGCCAGCAGTTACCAGGACAGGGCGAACTATGGCTACACCTTC	CASSYQDRANYGYTF	TRBJ1-2	TRBV6-6	TRBD1	once
TGTGCCAGCAGTGTTGAAGCGGAGCTCTATGGCTACACCTTC	CASSVEAELYGYTF	TRBJ1-2	TRBV2	.	.
TGCGCCAGCAGCCAAGATTGGGCAGGGGGTAATTCACCCCTCCACTTT	CASSQDWAGGNSPLHF	TRBJ1-6	TRBV4-1	TRBD1	.
TGCGCCAGCAGCTTGGCCGTGCCCCAGCATTTT	CASSLAVPQHF	TRBJ1-5	TRBV5-1	.	.
TGTGCCAGTAACGAATTCTACAACACTGAAGCTTTCTTT	CASNEFYNTEAFF	TRBJ1-1	TRBV19	.	.
TGCAGCGTTGGTAAGGCTAGCGGGGGCACCGGGGAGCTGTTTTTT	CSVGKASGGTGELFF	TRBJ2-2	TRBV29-1	TRBD2	.
TGTGCCAGCAGCTCATCGGGACTAGCGAGTAATGAGCAGTTCTTC	CASSSSGLASNEQFF	TRBJ2-1	TRBV5-4	TRBD2	.
TGCGCCAGCAGCCAAGATAGGGCAGGCCCTCGGGGTGAGCAGTACTTC	CASSQDRAGPRGEQYF	TRBJ2-7	TRBV4-1	.	.
TGTGCCTGCTCCCTTGGGAGGGACCACGAGCAGTACTTC	CACSLGRDHEQYF	TRBJ2-7	TRBV10-3	TRBD2	few
TGCAGTGCTAGTAAGACTAGCGGGGTGGGGGAGCAGTACTTC	CSASKTSGVGEQYF	TRBJ2-7	TRBV20-1	TRBD2	.
TGTGCCAGCAGTGTGGGGGGGATCGCTGGAAACACCATATATTTT	CASSVGGIAGNTIYF	TRBJ1-3	TRBV9	.	.
TGTGCCAGCAGCTTGTTAGGGACAGAGAGTCAAGCCCAGCATTTT	CASSLLGTESQAQHF	TRBJ1-5	TRBV5-5	TRBD1	.
TGCGCCAGCAGCCAGGCCGGAGGAGCGGGGACCCTGAAGCAGTACTTC	CASSQAGGAGTLKQYF	TRBJ2-7	TRBV4-3	TRBD2	.
TGTGCCACCAGGACCCGAGGGACAGCGAACACTGAAGCTTTCTTT	CATRTRGTANTEAFF	TRBJ1-1	TRBV15	TRBD1	once
TGTGCCAGCAGCTTATCGGGACAGAAAAGCTATGGCTACACCTTC	CASSLSGQKSYGYTF	TRBJ1-2	TRBV7-8	TRBD1	.
TGTGCCGTGGAGCGGATAGGGGGCACTGAAGCTTTCTTT	CAVERIGGTEAFF	TRBJ1-1	TRBV10-3	.	few
TGTGCCAGCAGCTTAGGATCGGCGGCGGGGACGGAGCAGTTCTTC	CASSLGSAAGTEQFF	TRBJ2-1	TRBV7-6	.	once
TGTGCCAGTAGTATTAGTGGCGGGGAGCTGTTTTTT	CASSISGGELFF	TRBJ2-2	TRBV19	.	many